The 20 T cell receptor beta chains below come from one sample, sequenced in a study of blood T cell repertoires in COVID-19. Using immunoSEQ multiplex PCR, the repertoire was profiled, and TCRdb retains in-frame clones only, with some absent. The sample has 25,000 to 35,000 clones, around 92% seen once. Material for sequencing was peripheral blood. The receptors were sampled from a woman aged 70-85 years with COVID-19, enrolled during active disease.

The chain recombines TRBV6-2 or TRBV6-3 with TRBJ1-5; no definite D call. This CDR3 region has 15 residues. The germline V gene has CDR1 MNHEY and CDR2 SVGEGT. Deletions cut 0 bases from V and 2 bases from J, with 8 bases between. The CDR3 DNA sequence: TGTGCCAGCAGTTACTCGTCGGAGGGCAATCAGCCCCAGCATTTT. As protein: CASSYSSEGNQPQHF.

This chain links TRBV7-2 with TRBJ1-4, with no clear D. From germline, CDR1 is SGHTA and CDR2 FQGNSA. The CDR3 covers 14 residues. V was trimmed by 6 bases and J by 8 bases, leaving 16 bases between them. CDR3 amino acids: CASSPDKAAEKLFF. The CDR3 nucleotides read TGTGCCAGCAGTCCAGACAAGGCAGCAGAAAAACTGTTTTTT.

The chain uses TRBV3-1 (or the pseudogene TRBV3-2) and TRBJ1-1; tentatively, D is TRBD1 (6 bases). The V and J ends lost 4 bases and 1 base respectively, with 16 bases between them. The CDR3 consists of 16 residues. Germline values: CDR1 LGHDT, CDR2 YNNKEL (reference sequence). CDR3 DNA sequence: TGTGCCAGCAGCCCGACCCCCGACAGGACGAACACTGAAGCTTTCTTT. The encoded protein is CASSPTPDRTNTEAFF.

The V call is TRBV6-4, the J call TRBJ1-1, with D unresolved. This CDR3 spans 15 amino acids. The germline V gene has CDR1 MRHNA and CDR2 SNTAGT. V was cut by 0 bases and J by 0 bases, with 8 bases left in between. The CDR3 sequence is CASSDSRDMNTEAFF. The CDR3 nucleotides read TGTGCCAGCAGTGACTCGAGGGATATGAACACTGAAGCTTTCTTT.

The chain has TRBV3-1 (or the pseudogene TRBV3-2) and TRBJ2-1, with 14 bases fitting TRBD2. CDR1 is LGHDT and CDR2 is YNNKEL in the germline V gene (reference sequence). CDR3 length equals 17 residues. Trimming removed 0 bases from V and 6 bases from J; junction bases left unmatched: 4. CDR3 sequence: CASSQELGLAGGNEQFF. CDR3 nucleotides: TGTGCCAGCAGCCAAGAACTAGGACTAGCGGGAGGCAATGAGCAGTTCTTC.

The chain combines TRBV18 with TRBJ2-2, with 7 bases that match TRBD1. Germline values: CDR1 KGHSH, CDR2 LQKENI. The CDR3 loop spans 15 amino acids. The junction had 2 bases not matched to a gene; V was cut back by 3 bases and J by 1 base. CDR3 loop: CASSPRTGNTGELFF. CDR3 bases: TGTGCCAGCTCACCCAGGACAGGGAACACCGGGGAGCTGTTTTTT.

This clone was counted between two and nine times. The chain carries TRBV29-1 and TRBJ1-2, with D possibly matching TRBD1 (6 bases). Germline CDR1 and CDR2: SQVTM and ANQGSEA. This CDR3 is 11 amino acids long. The V and J ends lost 4 bases and 6 bases respectively, with 9 bases between them. For the CDR3, the DNA is TGCAGCGTTGTACAGGGAAATGGCTACACCTTC. This encodes CSVVQGNGYTF.

The chain combines TRBV5-1 with TRBJ1-3, with 7 nucleotides matching TRBD1. V gave up 6 bases and J gave up 0 bases; unmatched junction bases: 3. The CDR3 covers 14 residues. Germline V gives CDR1 SGHRS, CDR2 YFSETQ. The CDR3 DNA sequence: TGCGCCAGCACGGACAGGCCCTCTGGAAACACCATATATTTT. It yields the protein CASTDRPSGNTIYF.

The CDR3: CAISDGMSSNTEAFF. The CDR3 nucleotides are TGTGCCATCAGTGATGGCATGTCTTCGAACACTGAAGCTTTCTTT. This rearrangement joins TRBV10-3 to TRBJ1-1; D is undetermined. The V gene's germline CDR1 is ENHRY and CDR2 SYGVKD. The CDR3 consists of 15 residues. With 3 bases removed from V and 1 base from J, the gap between germline ends came to 12 bases.

The chain joins TRBV21-1 to TRBJ2-5; no DNA check was done on the table's D call, TRBD2. TRBV21-1 represents a pseudogene. This CDR3 is built from 13 residues. The CDR3 sequence: CASDSAYQETQYF. DNA of the CDR3: TGTGCCAGCGACTCCGCTTACCAAGAGACCCAGTACTTC.

Here the CDR3 reads CASSLTSDQPQHF. Written as DNA, the CDR3 is TGTGCCAGCAGTTTAACAAGCGATCAGCCCCAGCATTTT. The chain is built from TRBV12-3 or TRBV12-4 and TRBJ1-5; D not certain. V was clipped by 2 bases and J by 5 bases, with 7 bases between them. This CDR3 has 13 amino acids.

This clone was seen more than once but under ten times. The chain combines TRBV2 with TRBJ2-5, with a weak D call TRBD1 (6 bases). Germline CDR1 SNHLY, CDR2 FYNNEI. The length of the CDR3 is 21 residues. Trimming removed 1 base at V and 9 bases at J, with 36 bases between. The CDR3 here is CASSEGVGFQTGRLRDAAQYF. CDR3 in DNA: TGTGCCAGCAGTGAAGGGGTTGGGTTCCAAACAGGGAGACTCCGTGATGCGGCCCAGTACTTC.

The J gene is TRBJ2-2, the V gene TRBV5-8; TRBD1 matches at 8 bases. Looked up from germline, CDR1 is SGHTS and CDR2 is YDEGEE. CDR3 length: 16 amino acids. With 4 bases clipped from V and 5 bases from J, the junction kept 10 bases outside the gene matches. Written as DNA, the CDR3 is TGTGCCAGCAGCCCTATGGGGACAGGCTTAACCGGGGAGCTGTTTTTT. Protein: CASSPMGTGLTGELFF.

This chain links TRBV30 with TRBJ2-3; D not resolved. This CDR3 has 11 residues. Trimming took off 2 bases at V and 6 bases at J, with 6 bases between the two ends. Germline CDR1 GTSNPN, CDR2 SVGIG (reference sequence). The CDR3 region has the DNA TGTGCCTGGAGTTCCGGGGATACGCAGTATTTT. It yields the protein CAWSSGDTQYF.

The chain couples TRBV18 to TRBJ2-5; D uncertain. Trimming left V 4 bases short and J 2 bases short, with 8 bases between. Germline V CDR1 and CDR2: KGHSH, LQKENI. The CDR3 is 13 residues long. In DNA, the CDR3 is TGTGCCAGCTCACGCGACTCTCAAGAGACCCAGTACTTC. Protein product: CASSRDSQETQYF.

This clone was counted only a few times. This sequence joins TRBV19 and TRBJ1-3; TRBD1 matches at 8 bases. V shed 8 bases and J 1 base; nucleotides not matched to a gene: 7. Germline assignment: CDR1 LNHDA and CDR2 SQIVND (reference sequence). CDR3 length: 15 residues. CDR3 bases: TGTGCCAGTGCCAGGACAGGGTTATCTGGAAACACCATATATTTT. Its protein product is CASARTGLSGNTIYF.

The rearrangement uses TRBV9 and TRBJ1-1, with TRBD1 identical over 9 bases. The J segment lost 4 bases and the V segment lost 3 bases, leaving 7 bases of the junction unmatched. The CDR3 sequence is 15 residues long. Germline V gene lookup returns CDR1 SGDLS and CDR2 YYNGEE. Here the CDR3 DNA reads TGTGCCAGCAGCGGTGCACAGGGGGCGGTCACTGAAGCTTTCTTT. Translation gives CASSGAQGAVTEAFF.

This chain uses TRBV25-1 with TRBJ2-1, with 7 bases matching TRBD2. Germline V CDR1 and CDR2: MGHDK, SYGVNS. V shed 6 bases and J 5 bases; nucleotides not matched to a gene: 7. There are 14 residues in the CDR3. The chain's CDR3 is CASRTGLSNNEQFF. CDR3 bases: TGTGCCAGCAGGACGGGACTATCGAACAATGAGCAGTTCTTC. Based on the CDR3 plus reference TRBV25-1 and TRBJ2-1, the full variable domain is EADIYQTPRYLVIGTGKKITLECSQTMGHDKMYWYQQDPGMELHLIHYSYGVNSTEKGDLSSESTVSRIRTEHFPLTLESARPSHTSQYLCASRTGLSNNEQFFGPGTRLTVL.

This chain joins TRBV5-4 and TRBJ1-2, with D uncertain. This CDR3 comprises 13 residues. Trimming removed 1 base at V and 6 bases at J, with 10 bases between. In germline, CDR1 is SGHNT, CDR2 YYREEE (reference sequence). The CDR3 reads CASSLRQVDGYTF. The CDR3 DNA reads TGTGCCAGCAGCTTGCGTCAGGTAGATGGCTACACCTTC.

V gene TRBV28 combines with J gene TRBJ1-4; D not certain. Germline V gene data show CDR1 as MDHEN and CDR2 as SYDVKM. The CDR3 sequence is 10 residues long. V lost 10 bases and J 8 bases, leaving 8 bases between the germline ends. CDR3 in DNA: TGTGCCACCAGCGGGGAAAAACTGTTTTTT. Its translation: CATSGEKLFF. Together with reference TRBV28 and TRBJ1-4, the CDR3 gives the full variable domain: DVKVTQSSRYLVKRTGEKVFLECVQDMDHENMFWYRQDPGLGLRLIYFSYDVKMKEKGDIPEGYSVSREKKERFSLILESASTNQTSMYLCATSGEKLFFGSGTQLSVL.